The sequence of this T cell receptor (beta chain) was determined in a study of cytomegalovirus exposure and HLA in healthy donors. About the study: According to later analysis, the same platform produced the roughly 120 validation and under 700 first-cohort repertoires.

Profiling relied on immunoSEQ multiplex PCR, and the TCRdb table lists in-frame clones only, not all of them. The sample records 200,000 to 250,000 clones, around nine tenths being singletons. The sequencing input was PBMCs. The receptor was derived from a young woman in good health and CMV-seronegative.

CDR3 loop: CASSSSGTGDYEQYF. CDR3 nucleotides: TGTGCCAGCAGTTCCTCCGGGACAGGCGACTACGAGCAGTACTTC. The rearrangement uses TRBV27 and TRBJ2-7, with TRBD1 identical over 8 bases. This CDR3 is built from 15 residues. Germline V gives CDR1 MNHEY, CDR2 SMNVEV (reference sequence). Trimming cost V 4 bases and J 3 bases; bases outside gene matches: 8.